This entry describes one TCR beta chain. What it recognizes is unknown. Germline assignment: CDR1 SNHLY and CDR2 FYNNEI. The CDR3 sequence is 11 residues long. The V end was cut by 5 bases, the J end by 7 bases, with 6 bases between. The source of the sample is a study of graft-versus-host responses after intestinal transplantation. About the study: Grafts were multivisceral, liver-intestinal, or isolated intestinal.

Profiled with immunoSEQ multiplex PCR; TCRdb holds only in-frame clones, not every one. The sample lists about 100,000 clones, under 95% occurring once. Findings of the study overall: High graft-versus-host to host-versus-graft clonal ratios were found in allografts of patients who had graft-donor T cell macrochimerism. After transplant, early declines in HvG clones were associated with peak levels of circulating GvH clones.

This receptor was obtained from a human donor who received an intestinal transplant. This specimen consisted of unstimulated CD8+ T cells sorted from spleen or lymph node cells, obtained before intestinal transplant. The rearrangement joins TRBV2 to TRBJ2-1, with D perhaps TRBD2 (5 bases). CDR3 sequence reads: CASSPGNEQFF. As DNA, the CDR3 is TGTGCCAGCAGTCCGGGAAATGAGCAGTTCTTC.